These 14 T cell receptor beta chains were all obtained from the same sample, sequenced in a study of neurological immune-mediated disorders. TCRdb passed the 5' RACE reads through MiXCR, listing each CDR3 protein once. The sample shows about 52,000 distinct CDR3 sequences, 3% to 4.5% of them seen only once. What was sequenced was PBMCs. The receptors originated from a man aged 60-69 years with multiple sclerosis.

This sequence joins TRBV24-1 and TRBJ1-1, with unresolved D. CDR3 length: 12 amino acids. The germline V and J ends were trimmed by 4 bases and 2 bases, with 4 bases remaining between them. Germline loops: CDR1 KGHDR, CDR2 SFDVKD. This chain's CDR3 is CATSDPNTEAFF. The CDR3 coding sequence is TGTGCCACCAGTGACCCTAACACTGAAGCTTTCTTT.

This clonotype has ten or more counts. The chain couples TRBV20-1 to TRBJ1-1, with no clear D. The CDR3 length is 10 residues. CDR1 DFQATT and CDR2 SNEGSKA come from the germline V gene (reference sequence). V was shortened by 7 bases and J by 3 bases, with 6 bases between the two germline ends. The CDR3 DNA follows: TGCAGTGGCCAGTACACTGAAGCTTTCTTT. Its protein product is CSGQYTEAFF.

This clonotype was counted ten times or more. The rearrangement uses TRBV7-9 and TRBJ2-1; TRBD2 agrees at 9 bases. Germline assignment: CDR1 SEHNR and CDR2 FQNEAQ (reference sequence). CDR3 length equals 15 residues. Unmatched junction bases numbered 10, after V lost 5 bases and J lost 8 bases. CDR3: CASSLEAGGLYEQFF. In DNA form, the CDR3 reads TGTGCCAGCAGCCTAGAGGCGGGGGGGCTGTATGAGCAGTTCTTC. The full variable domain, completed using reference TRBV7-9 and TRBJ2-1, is DTGVSQNPRHKITKRGQNVTFRCDPISEHNRLYWYRQTLGQGPEFLTYFQNEAQLEKSRLLSDRFSAERPKGSFSTLEIQRTEQGDSAMYLCASSLEAGGLYEQFFGPGTRLTVL.

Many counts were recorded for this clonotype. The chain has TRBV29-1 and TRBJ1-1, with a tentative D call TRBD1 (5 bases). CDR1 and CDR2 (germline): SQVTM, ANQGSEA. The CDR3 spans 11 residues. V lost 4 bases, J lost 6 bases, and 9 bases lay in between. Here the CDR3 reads CSVVGQAEAFF. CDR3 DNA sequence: TGCAGCGTTGTGGGGCAGGCTGAAGCTTTCTTT.

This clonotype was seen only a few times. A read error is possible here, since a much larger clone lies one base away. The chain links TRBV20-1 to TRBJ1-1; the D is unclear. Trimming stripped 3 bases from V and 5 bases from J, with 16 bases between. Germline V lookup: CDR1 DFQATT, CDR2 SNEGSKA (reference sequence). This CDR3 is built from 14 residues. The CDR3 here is CSASLATGNTEAFF. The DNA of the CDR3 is TGCAGTGCTAGTCTCGCAACCGGGAATACTGAAGCTTTCTTT.

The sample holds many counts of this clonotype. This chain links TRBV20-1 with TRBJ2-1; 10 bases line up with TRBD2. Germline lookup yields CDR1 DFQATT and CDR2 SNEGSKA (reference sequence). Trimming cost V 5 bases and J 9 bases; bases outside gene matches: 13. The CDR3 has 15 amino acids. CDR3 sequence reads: CSAGESGRARSEQFF. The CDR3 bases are TGCAGTGCTGGGGAAAGCGGGAGGGCCAGAAGTGAGCAGTTCTTC.

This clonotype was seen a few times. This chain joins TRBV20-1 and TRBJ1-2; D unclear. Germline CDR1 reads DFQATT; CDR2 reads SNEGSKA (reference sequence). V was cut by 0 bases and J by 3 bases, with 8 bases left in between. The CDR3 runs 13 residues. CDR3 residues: CSAREPRDYGYTF. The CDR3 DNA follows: TGCAGTGCTAGAGAACCCCGGGACTATGGCTACACCTTC.

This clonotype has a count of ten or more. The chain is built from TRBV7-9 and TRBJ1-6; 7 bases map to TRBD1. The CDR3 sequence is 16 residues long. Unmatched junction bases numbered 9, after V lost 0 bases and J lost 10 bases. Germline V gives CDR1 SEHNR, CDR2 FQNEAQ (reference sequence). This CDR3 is CASSLAPQGYGSPLHF. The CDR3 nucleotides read TGTGCCAGCAGCTTAGCTCCACAGGGGTACGGGTCACCCCTCCACTTT.

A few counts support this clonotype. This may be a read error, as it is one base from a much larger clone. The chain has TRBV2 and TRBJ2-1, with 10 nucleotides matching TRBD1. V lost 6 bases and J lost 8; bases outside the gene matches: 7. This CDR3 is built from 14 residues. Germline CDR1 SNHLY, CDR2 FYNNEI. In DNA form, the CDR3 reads TGTGCCAGCAGATACCCGGGACAGGGGTATGAGCAGTTCTTC. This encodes CASRYPGQGYEQFF.

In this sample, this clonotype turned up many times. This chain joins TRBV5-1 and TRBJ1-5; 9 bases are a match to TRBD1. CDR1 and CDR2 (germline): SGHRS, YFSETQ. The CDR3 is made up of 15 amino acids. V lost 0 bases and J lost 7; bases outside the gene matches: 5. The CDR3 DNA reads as TGCGCCAGCAGCTTGGAGGGACAGGGATACCAGCCCCAGCATTTT. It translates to CASSLEGQGYQPQHF.

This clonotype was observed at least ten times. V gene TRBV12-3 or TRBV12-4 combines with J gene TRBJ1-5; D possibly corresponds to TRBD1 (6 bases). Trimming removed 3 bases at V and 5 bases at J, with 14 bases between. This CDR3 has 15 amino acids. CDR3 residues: CASSLFRGRDQPQHF. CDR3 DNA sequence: TGTGCCAGCAGTTTGTTCAGGGGACGCGATCAGCCCCAGCATTTT.

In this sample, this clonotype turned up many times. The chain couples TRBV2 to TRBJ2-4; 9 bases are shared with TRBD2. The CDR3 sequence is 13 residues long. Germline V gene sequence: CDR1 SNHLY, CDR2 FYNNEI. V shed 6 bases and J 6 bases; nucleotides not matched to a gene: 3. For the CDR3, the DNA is TGTGCCAGCAGACCGGGACTAGCAAACATTCAGTACTTC. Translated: CASRPGLANIQYF.

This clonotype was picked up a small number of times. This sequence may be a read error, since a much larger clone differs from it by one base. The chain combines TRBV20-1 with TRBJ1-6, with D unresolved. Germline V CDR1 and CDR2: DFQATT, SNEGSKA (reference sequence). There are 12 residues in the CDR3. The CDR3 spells CSASDHNSPLNF. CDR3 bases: TGCAGTGCTAGTGACCACAATTCACCCCTCAACTTT.

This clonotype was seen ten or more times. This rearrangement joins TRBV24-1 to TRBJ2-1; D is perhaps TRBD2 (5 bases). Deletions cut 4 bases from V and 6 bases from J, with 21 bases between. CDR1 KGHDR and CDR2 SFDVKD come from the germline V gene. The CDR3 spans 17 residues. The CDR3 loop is CATSEVPGGSRGNEQFF. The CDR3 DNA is TGTGCCACCAGTGAGGTGCCGGGTGGGTCCCGGGGCAATGAGCAGTTCTTC.